One sample yielded the 13 T cell receptor beta chains listed below, sequenced in a study of blood T cells in healthy people across ages. Primed by a sample-barcoded 5' primer and a J-beta primer mix, a second PCR proceeded for about 6 to 11 cycles. Each CDR3 protein is one row after TCRdb ran MiXCR on the 5' RACE reads. The sample lists more than 800,000 distinct CDR3 sequences; more than 25% were seen once. Sample: blood. These receptors all come from an elderly woman in good health.

This rearrangement joins TRBV7-2 to TRBJ2-3; 12 nucleotides agree with TRBD2. The CDR3 length is 16 residues. Looked up from germline, CDR1 is SGHTA and CDR2 is FQGNSA. V gave up 3 bases and J gave up 4 bases; unmatched junction bases: 5. CDR3 bases: TGTGCCAGCAGCTTGGCTAGCGGGAGGGTTGCAGATACGCAGTATTTT. This codes for CASSLASGRVADTQYF.

The chain combines TRBV10-1 with TRBJ2-1, with 14 bases lining up with TRBD2. The better agreement between TRBJ2-7 and the DNA end casts doubt on the J call. CDR3 size: 20 residues. Germline V lookup: CDR1 WNHNN, CDR2 SYGVQD (reference sequence). The CDR3 DNA reads TGCGCCAGCAGTGAAGGCAGACTAGCGGGGGGGCGTAGGTCCTACAATGAGCAGTACTTC. This encodes CASSEGRLAGGRRSYNEQYF.

This clonotype was counted a few times. The rearrangement uses TRBV5-4 and TRBJ1-2; possibly TRBD1 for D (5 bases). V lost 4 bases to trimming and J lost 3 bases, with 13 bases between them. This CDR3 has 14 amino acids. The germline CDR1 and CDR2 sequences are SGHNT and YYREEE (reference sequence). For the CDR3, the DNA is TGTGCCAGCAGCATCGGACATGCCTACTATGGCTACACCTTC. Translating gives CASSIGHAYYGYTF. The full variable domain, rest sourced from reference TRBV5-4 and TRBJ1-2, is ETGVTQSPTHLIKTRGQQVTLRCSSQSGHNTVSWYQQALGQGPQFIFQYYREEENGRGNFPPRFSGLQFPNYSSELNVNALELDDSALYLCASSIGHAYYGYTFGSGTRLTVV.

The chain employs TRBV9 and TRBJ1-6; 7 nucleotides agree with TRBD1. This CDR3 is 15 amino acids long. V was pared by 0 bases and J by 8 bases, with 5 bases of the junction left unmatched. CDR1 and CDR2 from the germline V gene are SGDLS and YYNGEE. The CDR3 DNA follows: TGTGCCAGCAGCGTAGAGACAGGGCAGGATTCACCCCTCCACTTT. Translation gives CASSVETGQDSPLHF.

This clonotype was recorded a few times. The genes are TRBV7-2 and TRBJ2-5; D remains unclear. The length of the CDR3 is 13 residues. V lost 5 bases and J lost 5, with 12 bases in between. Germline CDR1 is SGHTA and CDR2 is FQGNSA. The CDR3 sequence is CASSIHPRETQYF. Here the CDR3 DNA reads TGTGCCAGCAGCATCCATCCACGGGAGACCCAGTACTTC.

Only a few counts were recorded for this clonotype. This chain links TRBV27 with TRBJ2-5; unclear D gene. CDR1 and CDR2 from the germline V gene are MNHEY and SMNVEV (reference sequence). Trimming removed 3 bases at V and 0 bases at J, with 17 bases between. This CDR3 has 17 residues. The CDR3: CASSLSKNRAYQETQYF. CDR3 nucleotide sequence: TGTGCCAGCAGTTTGAGTAAGAACCGGGCCTACCAAGAGACCCAGTACTTC.

This clonotype was observed many times. V is TRBV11-2 and J is TRBJ1-6; 7 bases are shared with TRBD1. CDR1 and CDR2 (germline): SGHAT, FQNNGV. With V trimmed by 5 bases and J by 0 bases, 4 bases remained unmatched. CDR3 length: 16 amino acids. CDR3 protein: CASSPGQSSYNSPLHF. CDR3 DNA sequence: TGTGCCAGCAGCCCGGGACAGAGCTCCTATAATTCACCCCTCCACTTT.

For this clonotype: Here the CDR3 omits its conserved ending phenylalanine or tryptophan, so a read error is the likely source. This chain uses TRBV6-2 or TRBV6-3 with TRBJ2-7, with no clear D. This CDR3 has 13 residues. Per germline, CDR1 MNHEY and CDR2 SVGEGT. With 2 bases removed from V and 4 bases from J, the gap between germline ends came to 9 bases. The CDR3 is CASSYARSYEQYS. The CDR3 DNA sequence: TGTGCCAGCAGTTACGCGCGGTCGTACGAGCAGTACTCC.

The table lists this clonotype with a count of one. CDR3 sequence reads: CASRHAQYF. The CDR3 nucleotides read TGTGCCAGCCGGCATGCCCAGTACTTC. This chain connects TRBV25-1 to TRBJ2-5, with D unclear. V lost 8 bases to trimming and J lost 9 bases, with 7 bases between them. Germline loops: CDR1 MGHDK, CDR2 SYGVNS. The CDR3 runs to 9 residues.

This clonotype showed up many times. The V call is TRBV20-1, the J call TRBJ2-1; D is unresolved. V was shortened by 3 bases and J by 9 bases, with 12 bases between the two germline ends. Per germline, CDR1 DFQATT and CDR2 SNEGSKA (reference sequence). This CDR3 spans 12 amino acids. Here the CDR3 reads CSASAVGSEQFF. The CDR3 DNA is TGCAGTGCTAGCGCGGTCGGTAGTGAGCAGTTCTTC.

This clonotype was detected only a few times. The gene calls are TRBV7-6 and TRBJ2-1; weak D call: TRBD2 (5 bases). The end of the DNA aligns better with TRBJ2-7, so the J call may be wrong. This CDR3 comprises 16 residues. Germline CDR1 SGHVS, CDR2 FNYEAQ. The DNA of the CDR3 is TGTGCCAGCAGCTTACTTACGGGGAACTCCTACAATGAGCAGTACTTC. Amino acid sequence: CASSLLTGNSYNEQYF.

This clonotype was seen a few times. The chain combines TRBV7-9 with TRBJ1-4, with unresolved D. V lost 0 bases and J 7 bases, leaving 9 bases between the germline ends. CDR3 size: 14 residues. The germline CDR1 and CDR2 sequences are SEHNR and FQNEAQ (reference sequence). CDR3 coding DNA: TGTGCCAGCAGCTTAGCCTCGGCAGCTGAAAAACTGTTTTTT. Its protein is CASSLASAAEKLFF.

With regard to this clonotype: This may come from a read error, since a much larger clone is one base off. The chain joins TRBV7-2 to TRBJ1-6; 7 positions match TRBD1. CDR3 length: 13 amino acids. CDR1 SGHTA and CDR2 FQGNSA come from the germline V gene. CDR3 coding DNA: TGTGCCGGCAGCTTGAACAGGGGTCCACCCCTCCACTTT. Translated, it gives CAGSLNRGPPLHF.